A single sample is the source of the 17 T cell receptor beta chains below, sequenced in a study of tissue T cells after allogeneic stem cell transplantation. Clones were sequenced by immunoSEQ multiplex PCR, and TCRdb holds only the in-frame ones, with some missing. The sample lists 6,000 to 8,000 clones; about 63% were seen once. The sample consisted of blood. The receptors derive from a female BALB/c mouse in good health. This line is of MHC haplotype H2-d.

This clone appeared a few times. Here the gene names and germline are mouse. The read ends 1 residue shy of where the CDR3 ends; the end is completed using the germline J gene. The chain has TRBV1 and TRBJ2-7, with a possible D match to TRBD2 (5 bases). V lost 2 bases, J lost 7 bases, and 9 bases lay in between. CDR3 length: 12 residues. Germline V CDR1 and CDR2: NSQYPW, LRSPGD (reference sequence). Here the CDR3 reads CTCSAMGREQYF. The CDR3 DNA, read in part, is TGCACCTGCAGTGCAATGGGGAGGGAACAGTAC.

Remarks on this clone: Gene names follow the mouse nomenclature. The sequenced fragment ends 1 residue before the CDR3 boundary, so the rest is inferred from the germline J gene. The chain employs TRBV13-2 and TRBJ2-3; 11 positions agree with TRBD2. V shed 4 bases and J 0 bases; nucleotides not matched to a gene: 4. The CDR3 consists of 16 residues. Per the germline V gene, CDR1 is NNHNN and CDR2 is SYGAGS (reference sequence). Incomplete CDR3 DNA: TGTGCCAGCGGTCGGACTGGGGGGACTAGTGCAGAAACGCTGTAT. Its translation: CASGRTGGTSAETLY. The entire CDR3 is CASGRTGGTSAETLYF.

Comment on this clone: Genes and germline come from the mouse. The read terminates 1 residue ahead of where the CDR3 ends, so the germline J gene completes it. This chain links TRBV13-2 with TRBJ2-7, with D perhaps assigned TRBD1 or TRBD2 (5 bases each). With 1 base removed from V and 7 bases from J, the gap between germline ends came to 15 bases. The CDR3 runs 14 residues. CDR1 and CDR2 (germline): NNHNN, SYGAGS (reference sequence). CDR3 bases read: TGTGCCAGCGGTGATCACGGGGCAGGGTGGGAACAGTAC. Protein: CASGDHGAGWEQY. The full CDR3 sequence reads CASGDHGAGWEQYF.

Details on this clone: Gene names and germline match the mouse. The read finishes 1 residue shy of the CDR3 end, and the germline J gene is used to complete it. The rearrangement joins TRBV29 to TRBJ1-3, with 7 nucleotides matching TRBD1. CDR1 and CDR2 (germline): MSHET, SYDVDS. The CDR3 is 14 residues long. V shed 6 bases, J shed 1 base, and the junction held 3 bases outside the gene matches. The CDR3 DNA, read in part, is TGTGCTAGCAGCCCGACAGGGTCTGGAAATACGCTCTAT. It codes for CASSPTGSGNTLY. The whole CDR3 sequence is CASSPTGSGNTLYF.

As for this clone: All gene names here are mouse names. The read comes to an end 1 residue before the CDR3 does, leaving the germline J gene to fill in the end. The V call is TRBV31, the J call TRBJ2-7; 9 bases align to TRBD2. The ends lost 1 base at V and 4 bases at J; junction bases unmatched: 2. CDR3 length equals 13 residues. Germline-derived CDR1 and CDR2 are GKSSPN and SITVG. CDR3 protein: CAWSRDWVYEQYF. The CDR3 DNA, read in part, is TGTGCCTGGAGTCGGGACTGGGTATATGAACAGTAC.

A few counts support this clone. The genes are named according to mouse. The CDR3 loop is CASSQDLGRSGNTLYF. The covered CDR3 bases are TGTGCCAGCAGCCAAGATTTGGGGAGGTCTGGAAATACGCTCTAT. This chain links TRBV5 with TRBJ1-3, with D unresolved. The read terminates 1 residue ahead of where the CDR3 ends, so the germline J gene completes it. In germline, CDR1 is LGHNA, CDR2 YNLKQL (reference sequence). The CDR3 runs 16 residues. Trimming removed 0 bases at V and 1 base at J, with 10 bases between.

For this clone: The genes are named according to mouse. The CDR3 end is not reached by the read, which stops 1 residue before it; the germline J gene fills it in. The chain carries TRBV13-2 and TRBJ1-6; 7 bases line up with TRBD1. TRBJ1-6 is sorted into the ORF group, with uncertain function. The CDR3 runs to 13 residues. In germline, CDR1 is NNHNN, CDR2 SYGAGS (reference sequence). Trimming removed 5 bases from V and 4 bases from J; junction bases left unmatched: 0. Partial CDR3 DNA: TGTGCCAGCGGGGGACAGTATAATTCGCCCCTCTAC. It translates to CASGGQYNSPLY. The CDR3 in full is CASGGQYNSPLYF.

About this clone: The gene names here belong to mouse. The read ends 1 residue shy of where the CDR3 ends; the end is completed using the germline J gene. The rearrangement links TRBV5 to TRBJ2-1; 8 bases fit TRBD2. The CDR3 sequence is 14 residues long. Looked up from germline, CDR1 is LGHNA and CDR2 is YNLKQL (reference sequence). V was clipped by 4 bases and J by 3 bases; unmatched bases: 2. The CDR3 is CASSLTGGYAEQFF. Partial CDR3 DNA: TGTGCCAGCAGCCTTACTGGGGGCTATGCTGAGCAGTTC.

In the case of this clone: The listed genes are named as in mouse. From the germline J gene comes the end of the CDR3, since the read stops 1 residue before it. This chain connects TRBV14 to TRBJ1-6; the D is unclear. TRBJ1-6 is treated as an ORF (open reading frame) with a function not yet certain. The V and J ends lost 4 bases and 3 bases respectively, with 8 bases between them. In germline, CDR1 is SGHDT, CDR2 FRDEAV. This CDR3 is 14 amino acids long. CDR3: CASSQTYYNSPLYF. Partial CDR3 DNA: TGTGCCAGCAGTCAGACATACTATAATTCGCCCCTCTAC.

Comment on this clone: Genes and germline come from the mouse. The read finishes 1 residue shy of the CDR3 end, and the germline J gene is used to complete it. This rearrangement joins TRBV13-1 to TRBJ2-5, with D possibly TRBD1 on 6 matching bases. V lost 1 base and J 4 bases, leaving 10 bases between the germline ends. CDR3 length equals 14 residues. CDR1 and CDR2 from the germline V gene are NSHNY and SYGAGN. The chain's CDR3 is CASSDLGTKDTQYF. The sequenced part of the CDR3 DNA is TGTGCCAGCAGTGATCTTGGGACAAAAGACACCCAGTAC.

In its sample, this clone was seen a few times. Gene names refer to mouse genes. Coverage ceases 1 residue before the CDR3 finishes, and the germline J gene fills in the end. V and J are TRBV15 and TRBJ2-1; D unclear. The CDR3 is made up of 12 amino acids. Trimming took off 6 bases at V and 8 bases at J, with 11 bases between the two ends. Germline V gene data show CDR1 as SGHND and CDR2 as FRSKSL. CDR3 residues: CASRPAGTEQFF. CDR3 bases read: TGTGCCAGCAGACCAGCCGGGACTGAGCAGTTC.

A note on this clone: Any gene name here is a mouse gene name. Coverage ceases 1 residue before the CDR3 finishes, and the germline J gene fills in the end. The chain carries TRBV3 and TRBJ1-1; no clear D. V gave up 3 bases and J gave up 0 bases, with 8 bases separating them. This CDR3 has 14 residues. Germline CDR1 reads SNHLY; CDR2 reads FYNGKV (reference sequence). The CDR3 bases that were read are TGTGCCAGCAGCTTTGACAATGCAAACACAGAAGTCTTC. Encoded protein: CASSFDNANTEVF. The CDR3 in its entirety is CASSFDNANTEVFF.

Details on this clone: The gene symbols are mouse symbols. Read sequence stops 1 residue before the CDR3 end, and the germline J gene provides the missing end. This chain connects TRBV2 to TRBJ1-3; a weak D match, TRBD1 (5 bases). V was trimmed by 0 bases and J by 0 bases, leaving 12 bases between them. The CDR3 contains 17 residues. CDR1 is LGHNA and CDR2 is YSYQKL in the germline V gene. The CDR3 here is CASSQDGGTGSGNTLYF. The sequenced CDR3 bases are TGTGCCAGCAGCCAAGACGGGGGGACGGGTTCTGGAAATACGCTCTAT. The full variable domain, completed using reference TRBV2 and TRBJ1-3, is DPKIIQKPKYLVAVTGSEKILICEQYLGHNAMYWYRQSAKKPLEFMFSYSYQKLMDNQTASSRFQPQSSKKNHLDLQITALKPDDSATYFCASSQDGGTGSGNTLYFGEGSRLIVV.

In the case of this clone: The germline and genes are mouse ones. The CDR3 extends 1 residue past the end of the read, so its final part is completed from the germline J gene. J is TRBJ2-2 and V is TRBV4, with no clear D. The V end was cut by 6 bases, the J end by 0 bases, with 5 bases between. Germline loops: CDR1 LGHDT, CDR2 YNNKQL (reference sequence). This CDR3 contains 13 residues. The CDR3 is CASRRTNTGQLYF. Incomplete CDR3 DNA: TGTGCCAGCAGGCGGACAAACACCGGGCAGCTCTAC.

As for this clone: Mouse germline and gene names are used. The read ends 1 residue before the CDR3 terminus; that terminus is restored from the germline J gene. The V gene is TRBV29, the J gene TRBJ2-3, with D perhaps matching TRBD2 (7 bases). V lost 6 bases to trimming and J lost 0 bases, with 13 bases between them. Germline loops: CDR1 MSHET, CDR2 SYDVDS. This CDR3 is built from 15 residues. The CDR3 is CASREGGRSAETLYF. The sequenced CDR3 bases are TGTGCTAGCAGGGAAGGGGGGCGTAGTGCAGAAACGCTGTAT.

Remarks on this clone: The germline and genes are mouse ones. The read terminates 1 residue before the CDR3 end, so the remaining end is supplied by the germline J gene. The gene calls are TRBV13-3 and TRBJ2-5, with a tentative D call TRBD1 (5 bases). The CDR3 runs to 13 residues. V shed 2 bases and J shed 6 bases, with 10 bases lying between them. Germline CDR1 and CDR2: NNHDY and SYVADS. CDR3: CASSEQGGDTQYF. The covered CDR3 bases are TGTGCCAGCAGTGAGCAGGGAGGGGACACCCAGTAC.

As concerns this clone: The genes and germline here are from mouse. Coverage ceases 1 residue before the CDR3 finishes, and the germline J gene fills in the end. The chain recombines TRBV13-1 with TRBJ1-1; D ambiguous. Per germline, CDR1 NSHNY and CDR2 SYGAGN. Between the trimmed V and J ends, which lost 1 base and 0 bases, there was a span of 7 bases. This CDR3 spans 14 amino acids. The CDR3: CASSDPGANTEVFF. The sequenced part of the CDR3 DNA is TGTGCCAGCAGTGATCCCGGTGCAAACACAGAAGTCTTC.